Described below is a single T cell receptor (beta chain) sequence and its context. MiXCR, run by TCRdb on the RT-PCR reads, gives a single entry per CDR3 protein. The sample consists of about 680,000 distinct CDR3 sequences, 12% to 15% of them appearing once. Germline CDR1 reads SGHTA; CDR2 reads FQGNSA. V was shortened by 2 bases and J by 8 bases, with 14 bases between the two germline ends. This CDR3 has 14 residues. The V and J genes are TRBV7-2 and TRBJ2-3; tentatively, D is TRBD2 (5 bases). The clonotype comes from a female donor in good health, serving as a healthy control. Sequenced input: memory CD4+ T cells from blood. CDR3 in amino acids: CASSLNYEAGTQYF. CDR3 in DNA: TGTGCCAGCAGCTTAAATTATGAGGCGGGTACGCAGTATTTT.